This T cell receptor beta chain originates from a study of radiotherapy plus CTLA-4 blockade in lung cancer. Whole-study context: Of all patients, more than 15% responded objectively and roughly 31% showed disease control.

Assay: immunoSEQ multiplex PCR; the TCRdb copy retains only in-frame clones and omits some. The sample shows about 77,000 clones, under 75% of them seen only once. Whole-study findings and limits: After radiotherapy and ipilimumab, tumor-derived clones expanded in peripheral blood. Early shifts in blood T cell clones, with interferon-beta, reportedly predicted response best.

Points on this clone: Its antigen remains unknown.

This CDR3 has 11 residues. CDR1 and CDR2 from the germline V gene are DFQATT and SNEGSKA (reference sequence). V dropped 1 base and J dropped 9 bases, with 10 bases sitting between them. V gene TRBV20-1 combines with J gene TRBJ2-7; D unresolved. The sample in question was peripheral blood, obtained from a patient treated with radiotherapy plus ipilimumab. This receptor was obtained from a human donor with non-small cell lung cancer whose response to radiotherapy plus ipilimumab could not be evaluated. As DNA, the CDR3 is TGCAGTGCTAGAGTACGGGTTTGGCAGTACTTC. This gives the protein CSARVRVWQYF.